The 32 T cell receptor beta chains given below trace back to one sample, sequenced in a study of T-cell reconstitution after alpha-beta-depleted transplantation in children. Unique molecular identifiers were used to barcode this TCRbeta library. One entry per CDR3 protein, called by TCRdb with MiXCR from the PCR reads. The sample includes 530,000 or so distinct CDR3 sequences, 27% of them seen just once. The sample consisted of PBMCs, taken before TCRalphabeta/CD19-depleted stem cell transplant. These receptors all come from a boy less than two years old with Wiskott-Aldrich syndrome, due to receive a stem cell transplant.

The rearrangement joins TRBV24-1 to TRBJ2-1; tentative D call: TRBD1 (5 bases). Germline V gives CDR1 KGHDR, CDR2 SFDVKD. This CDR3 region has 14 residues. V lost 5 bases, J lost 0 bases, and 7 bases lay in between. The chain's CDR3 is CATSGGLSYNEQFF. In nucleotides, the CDR3 is TGTGCCACCAGTGGGGGCCTCTCCTACAATGAGCAGTTCTTC.

The chain couples TRBV20-1 to TRBJ1-2; the D gene is possibly TRBD1 (5 bases). The CDR3 runs 13 residues. Germline CDR1 reads DFQATT; CDR2 reads SNEGSKA (reference sequence). V was pared by 0 bases and J by 7 bases, with 12 bases between. CDR3 coding DNA: TGCAGTGCTAGAGATCCGGGGCTCGGTGGCTACACCTTC. This codes for CSARDPGLGGYTF.

The gene calls are TRBV12-3 or TRBV12-4 and TRBJ1-5; D remains ambiguous. The CDR3 contains 15 residues. The V end lost 3 bases, the J end lost 1 base, and 10 bases lay between the germline ends. CDR3 sequence: CASSLRRASNQPQHF. For the CDR3, the DNA is TGTGCCAGCAGTTTGCGTAGGGCAAGCAATCAGCCCCAGCATTTT.

This clonotype has only a few counts. The chain has TRBV20-1 and TRBJ2-1; the match to TRBD1 covers 8 bases. Trimming removed 2 bases from V and 9 bases from J; junction bases left unmatched: 6. The CDR3 is made up of 13 amino acids. From germline, CDR1 is DFQATT and CDR2 SNEGSKA (reference sequence). CDR3 amino acids: CSARLDRAREQFF. CDR3 in DNA: TGCAGTGCTAGATTGGACAGGGCACGTGAGCAGTTCTTC.

The chain has TRBV7-2 and TRBJ1-6, with a tentative D call TRBD1 (5 bases). Deletions cut 4 bases from V and 8 bases from J, with 15 bases between. Germline V CDR1 and CDR2: SGHTA, FQGNSA. The CDR3 has 15 amino acids. In nucleotides, the CDR3 is TGTGCCAGCAGCTGGACGGCAGGGCGGCATTCACCCCTCCACTTT. This encodes CASSWTAGRHSPLHF.

This clonotype showed up just a few times. The CDR3 DNA follows: TGCGCCAGCAGCTTGGTAAGGCAGCTCGCGAACACTGAAGCTTTCTTT. This codes for CASSLVRQLANTEAFF. The chain couples TRBV5-1 to TRBJ1-1; no firm D call. This CDR3 contains 16 residues. V was shortened by 0 bases and J by 1 base, with 13 bases between the two germline ends. CDR1 and CDR2 from the germline V gene are SGHRS and YFSETQ.

This clonotype was seen repeatedly, ten times or more. The V call is TRBV29-1, the J call TRBJ2-7; 9 nucleotides line up with TRBD2. Germline-derived CDR1 and CDR2 are SQVTM and ANQGSEA. CDR3 length: 15 residues. V dropped 3 bases and J dropped 2; count of bases not matched to a gene: 8. CDR3 sequence: CSVESRVAGAYEQYF. In DNA form, the CDR3 reads TGCAGCGTTGAGTCCAGGGTAGCGGGAGCCTACGAGCAGTACTTC.

This clonotype was found once. The CDR3 region is CASRHRGQGSYEQYF. Written as DNA, the CDR3 is TGTGCCAGCAGGCACCGGGGACAGGGGTCCTACGAGCAGTACTTC. V usage is TRBV28 and J usage is TRBJ2-7; TRBD1 agrees at 10 bases. J lost 1 base, V lost 6 bases, and 6 bases had no gene match. Per the germline V gene, CDR1 is MDHEN and CDR2 is SYDVKM. CDR3 length: 15 amino acids.

This clonotype has more than one count but fewer than ten. J is TRBJ2-1 and V is TRBV3-1, with D hard to call. V lost 0 bases to trimming and J lost 4 bases, with 13 bases between them. The CDR3 is 16 residues long. Germline V CDR1 and CDR2: LGHDT, YNNKEL (reference sequence). The CDR3 coding sequence is TGTGCCAGCAGCCAAGATCCGCTAGAGAGATACAATGAGCAGTTCTTC. This encodes CASSQDPLERYNEQFF.

The CDR3 region is CASSLANRDTEAFF. For the CDR3, the DNA is TGTGCCAGCAGTTTAGCTAACAGGGACACTGAAGCTTTCTTT. This rearrangement joins TRBV27 to TRBJ1-1; the D gene is possibly TRBD1 (6 bases). Looked up from germline, CDR1 is MNHEY and CDR2 is SMNVEV (reference sequence). CDR3 length: 14 residues. Trimming cost V 2 bases and J 3 bases, with 10 bases left between them.

This clonotype has a handful of counts. V gene TRBV28 combines with J gene TRBJ2-7; either TRBD1 or TRBD2 may supply D (7 bases each). Germline-derived CDR1 and CDR2 are MDHEN and SYDVKM. The germline V and J ends were trimmed by 7 bases and 3 bases, with 13 bases remaining between them. The CDR3 is 13 residues long. The CDR3 bases are TGTGCCAGCACCAGCGGGACAGTCTACGAGCAGTACTTC. As protein: CASTSGTVYEQYF.

The V call is TRBV20-1, the J call TRBJ2-7; no definite D call. Germline assignment: CDR1 DFQATT and CDR2 SNEGSKA (reference sequence). This CDR3 has 12 residues. V was shortened by 7 bases and J by 4 bases, with 14 bases between the two germline ends. The CDR3, as DNA: TGCAGTGGGCTCCGGCCACCTTACGAGCAGTACTTC. Encoded protein: CSGLRPPYEQYF.

The chain carries TRBV6-1 and TRBJ2-7, with 10 bases fitting TRBD2. After removal of 3 bases from V and 2 bases from J, the junction contained 10 bases not matched to a gene. The CDR3 runs to 17 residues. Germline CDR1 reads MNHNS; CDR2 reads SASEGT. The CDR3 is CASSDPSGSIGTYEQYF. DNA for the CDR3: TGTGCCAGCAGTGATCCTAGCGGGAGTATCGGTACCTACGAGCAGTACTTC.

The chain recombines TRBV20-1 with TRBJ2-5; the match to TRBD2 covers 13 bases. Looked up from germline, CDR1 is DFQATT and CDR2 is SNEGSKA (reference sequence). Unmatched junction bases numbered 11, after V lost 6 bases and J lost 4 bases. The CDR3 is made up of 16 amino acids. The CDR3 DNA is TGCAGTGCCAAAGTAACTAGCGGGAGGGCCCCAGAGACCCAGTACTTC. This translates into CSAKVTSGRAPETQYF.

This clonotype has only a few counts. This chain joins TRBV18 and TRBJ2-7; 10 nucleotides align to TRBD1. The V segment lost 3 bases and the J segment 2 bases; nucleotides outside the gene matches: 1. This CDR3 is built from 14 residues. CDR1 KGHSH and CDR2 LQKENI come from the germline V gene. The CDR3 loop is CASSPDRGTYEQYF. The CDR3 DNA reads as TGTGCCAGCTCACCGGACAGGGGGACCTACGAGCAGTACTTC.

This clonotype was recorded many times. The V and J genes are TRBV12-3 or TRBV12-4 and TRBJ2-3; no firm D call. Trimming shortened V by 6 bases and J by 0 bases, and 4 bases separated the two germline ends. CDR3 length: 12 residues. This chain's CDR3 is CASSYSTDTQYF. The CDR3 DNA follows: TGTGCCAGCAGCTATAGCACAGATACGCAGTATTTT.

The chain carries TRBV12-3 or TRBV12-4 and TRBJ2-6, with a possible D match to TRBD1 (6 bases). V lost 5 bases and J lost 4, with 12 bases in between. This CDR3 has 15 residues. The DNA of the CDR3 is TGTGCCAGCAGTCACTCAGGGGACGGGGCCAACGTCCTGACTTTC. This gives the protein CASSHSGDGANVLTF.

The genes are TRBV7-9 and TRBJ2-7, with D tentatively TRBD1 (5 bases). Germline V gene sequence: CDR1 SEHNR, CDR2 FQNEAQ (reference sequence). Trimming shortened V by 2 bases and J by 0 bases, and 8 bases separated the two germline ends. This CDR3 has 14 residues. DNA of the CDR3: TGTGCCAGCAGCTTACACAGGAGCTCCTACGAGCAGTACTTC. This translates into CASSLHRSSYEQYF.

This clonotype was observed a handful of times. The J gene is TRBJ2-5, the V gene TRBV29-1, with D maybe TRBD2 (5 bases). Trimming left V 4 bases short and J 5 bases short, with 11 bases between. The CDR3 covers 12 residues. CDR1 is SQVTM and CDR2 is ANQGSEA in the germline V gene. The chain's CDR3 is CSVVGRRETQYF. The DNA of the CDR3 is TGCAGCGTTGTCGGCAGGAGGGAGACCCAGTACTTC.

This rearrangement joins TRBV24-1 to TRBJ2-5, with 10 positions matching TRBD2. The J segment lost 4 bases and the V segment lost 4 bases, leaving 8 bases of the junction unmatched. Germline CDR1 and CDR2: KGHDR and SFDVKD. The CDR3 is 16 amino acids. The CDR3 DNA is TGTGCCACCAGTGACCCGGGACTAGCGATCGGAGAGACCCAGTACTTC. Its translation: CATSDPGLAIGETQYF.

This clonotype was recorded a few times. V and J are TRBV5-1 and TRBJ2-1; 7 bases align to TRBD2. V was pared by 2 bases and J by 9 bases, with 5 bases of the junction left unmatched. This CDR3 spans 13 amino acids. Per germline, CDR1 SGHRS and CDR2 YFSETQ. In nucleotides, the CDR3 is TGCGCCAGCAGCTTACAAGGACTAGGTGAGCAGTTCTTC. As protein: CASSLQGLGEQFF.

The rearrangement links TRBV2 to TRBJ2-1, with TRBD2 matching over 12 bases. The V and J ends lost 0 bases and 5 bases, in that order; junction bases with no gene match: 8. The CDR3 is made up of 18 amino acids. Per the germline V gene, CDR1 is SNHLY and CDR2 is FYNNEI. The CDR3 region is CASSEALLGTSGHNEQFF. CDR3 coding DNA: TGTGCCAGCAGTGAAGCGCTTCTGGGGACTAGCGGGCACAATGAGCAGTTCTTC.

The table lists this clonotype with a few counts. CDR3 sequence (DNA): TGCAGTGCTAGGATGGGAGTCGGAACCGGGGAGCTGTTTTTT. It encodes CSARMGVGTGELFF. The V gene is TRBV20-1, the J gene TRBJ2-2; D might be TRBD2 (5 bases). V was trimmed by 3 bases and J by 5 bases, leaving 13 bases between them. Germline V CDR1 and CDR2: DFQATT, SNEGSKA (reference sequence). The CDR3 spans 14 residues.

For the CDR3, the DNA is TGTGCCAGCAGCTTATCTGCAGTGGGCGGGAGAGCGTACAATGAGCAGTTCTTC. The encoded protein is CASSLSAVGGRAYNEQFF. The chain has TRBV11-2 and TRBJ2-1, with TRBD2 matching 7 bases. CDR3 length equals 18 residues. CDR1 is SGHAT, CDR2 FQNNGV, per germline. V was pared by 2 bases and J by 4 bases, with 14 bases of the junction left unmatched.

This clonotype was detected only a few times. V gene TRBV5-1 combines with J gene TRBJ2-3; maybe TRBD1 (5 bases). Trimming removed 0 bases from V and 9 bases from J, with 11 bases in between. Germline V CDR1 and CDR2: SGHRS, YFSETQ. CDR3 length: 13 amino acids. CDR3 sequence (DNA): TGCGCCAGCAGCTTGGGGGGCGAGCCGACGCAGTATTTT. It yields the protein CASSLGGEPTQYF.

The chain links TRBV5-1 to TRBJ2-1; D remains ambiguous. The V and J ends lost 1 base and 3 bases respectively, with 8 bases between them. From germline, CDR1 is SGHRS and CDR2 YFSETQ. The CDR3 is 14 residues long. CDR3 sequence (DNA): TGCGCCAGCAGCTTGATAACAGACTACAATGAGCAGTTCTTC. This codes for CASSLITDYNEQFF.

This clonotype turned up a few times. The chain joins TRBV30 to TRBJ1-1; D call uncertain. The CDR3 has 13 amino acids. In germline, CDR1 is GTSNPN, CDR2 SVGIG (reference sequence). V was clipped by 4 bases and J by 3 bases, with 12 bases between them. For the CDR3, the DNA is TGTGCCTGGAAGAGGCCGGTATACACTGAAGCTTTCTTT. Translated: CAWKRPVYTEAFF.

This clonotype was detected a few times. The chain links TRBV7-6 to TRBJ1-4, with 7 nucleotides matching TRBD1. V lost 1 base to trimming and J lost 14 bases; unmatched junction nucleotides: 7. The CDR3 is 13 amino acids. Germline-derived CDR1 and CDR2 are SGHVS and FNYEAQ. The DNA of the CDR3 is TGTGCCAGCAGCTTAGATGGGGACAGACAGCTGTTTTTT. Translated: CASSLDGDRQLFF. Combining the CDR3 with reference TRBV7-6 and TRBJ1-4 gives the whole variable domain GAGVSQSPRYKVTKRGQDVALRCDPISGHVSLYWYRQALGQGPEFLTYFNYEAQQDKSGLPNDRFSAERPEGSISTLTIQRTEQRDSAMYRCASSLDGDRQLFFGSGTQLSVL.

This rearrangement joins TRBV27 to TRBJ2-7; no firm D call. The CDR3 covers 14 residues. V dropped 3 bases and J dropped 0 bases, with 9 bases sitting between them. CDR1 and CDR2 (germline): MNHEY, SMNVEV (reference sequence). CDR3 residues: CASSFNGRSYEQYF. The CDR3 DNA is TGTGCCAGCAGTTTTAACGGTCGCTCCTACGAGCAGTACTTC.

The chain joins TRBV5-1 to TRBJ2-3; D is ambiguous. The V and J ends lost 1 base and 1 base respectively, with 10 bases between them. Germline CDR1 and CDR2: SGHRS and YFSETQ. CDR3 length: 15 amino acids. The CDR3 DNA follows: TGCGCCAGCAGCTTGTCTGGGGTGGGCACAGATACGCAGTATTTT. The encoded protein is CASSLSGVGTDTQYF.

The rearrangement links TRBV6-4 to TRBJ2-1; 10 bases align to TRBD2. J gave up 7 bases and V 0 bases, and 6 bases lay outside the gene matches. CDR1 and CDR2 (germline): MRHNA, SNTAGT. The CDR3 totals 16 residues. DNA of the CDR3: TGTGCCAGCAGTGACTCGAAAGCGGGAGGGCCTAATGAGCAGTTCTTC. It is translated as CASSDSKAGGPNEQFF.

This chain connects TRBV2 to TRBJ2-3; the D is unclear. Germline V lookup: CDR1 SNHLY, CDR2 FYNNEI. Trimming removed 1 base from V and 4 bases from J, with 3 bases in between. CDR3 length: 12 amino acids. CDR3 region: CASSEVPDTQYF. DNA for the CDR3: TGTGCCAGCAGTGAAGTCCCAGATACGCAGTATTTT.